This T cell receptor beta chain derives from a study of T cells in Graves' hyperthyroidism and ophthalmopathy. The CDR3 spans 16 residues. Trimming stripped 0 bases from V and 6 bases from J, with 17 bases between. Germline values: CDR1 MNHEY, CDR2 SVGEGT. This clonotype has a count of ten or more. Its specificity is not known. The study included ophthalmopathy patients with Clinical Activity Score at least 3, NOSPECS grade at least 4 and duration under 3 months. Diagnosis rested on symptoms, serum thyroxine and TRAb, thyroid ultrasound, and orbital computed tomography. The CDR3 regions of TCR beta were amplified from RNA transcripts. TCR CDR3 underwent first-round RT-PCR with the HTBI primer set. One entry per CDR3 protein, called by TCRdb with MiXCR from the multiplex PCR reads. The sample lists roughly 350,000 distinct CDR3 sequences; roughly 14% were seen once. Study-wide results and limits: By a 13 V-J model, ophthalmopathy was set apart from stable hyperthyroidism. Most thyroid clonotypes expanded above 0.001 appeared in blood too.

This chain uses TRBV6-2 or TRBV6-3 with TRBJ1-1; D unresolved. The sequence was collected from a woman aged 30 to 39 with Graves' ophthalmopathy. The sample consisted of blood. CDR3: CASSYSAGNAGSEAFF. CDR3 sequence (DNA): TGTGCCAGCAGTTACTCGGCGGGCAATGCAGGTTCTGAAGCTTTCTTT.